This T cell receptor beta chain was recorded in a study of shared clonotypes between healthy human individuals. CD45RO-negative CD8 cells positively selected for CCR7 made up the naive population, which excluded terminally differentiated effector memory CD45RA+ cells. Produced via immunoSEQ multiplex PCR; TCRdb's table is partial and in-frame only. The sample holds 1.5 million to 2.5 million clones, about 95% seen once. V gave up 1 base and J gave up 4 bases; unmatched junction bases: 5. The length of the CDR3 is 16 residues. The germline V gene encodes CDR1 SGHVS and CDR2 FNYEAQ. Specimen: naive CD8+ T cells sorted from blood. The sequence was collected from a man aged 18 to 30 in good health. The chain joins TRBV7-6 to TRBJ2-1, with 9 positions matching TRBD1. The CDR3 here is CASSLGGGTGYNEQFF. The DNA for the CDR3 is TGTGCCAGCAGCTTAGGGGGCGGGACAGGGTACAATGAGCAGTTCTTC.